This TCR beta chain is drawn from a study of cytomegalovirus exposure and HLA in healthy donors listed by TCRdb under 2017. Background for the entire study: A later analysis indicated that the 90 to 150 validation repertoires were generated on the platform also employed for the roughly 730 repertoires of the first cohort. The study aimed to test whether cataloging public T cell receptors could reveal signatures of past pathogen exposure. The study combined high-throughput TCR immunosequencing, statistical association of individual TCRs with disease status, and machine learning to predict cytomegalovirus infection status. Besides the first cohort of roughly 660 subjects, a separate validation cohort made up of roughly 120 different subjects was used. General conclusions and limits of the study: Subsequent analysis determined that TCRs grouped into clusters in the first cohort also showed a tendency toward co-occurrence across the 130 or so validation repertoires, and roughly 95% of cluster scores exceeded 0. The validation cohort had no HLA typing available for a later analysis, so co-occurrence within that cohort was assessed over all 110 or so repertoires. According to the authors, the approach could potentially be generalized to other disease states and immunological phenotypes. In the study, 150 to 200 TCR beta chains were listed as associated with cytomegalovirus. Three of the identified cytomegalovirus-associated TCR beta chains were confirmed in vitro to be specific for cytomegalovirus antigens. Most TCR sequences were observed very rarely across donors, whereas some public TCRs were present in many individuals. In both the original and validation cohorts, the classifier was reported to diagnose cytomegalovirus status with high specificity and sensitivity.

The method behind the library was the immunoSEQ multiplex PCR assay. In the paper's pipeline: A statistical classification framework was built for diagnosing cytomegalovirus status from the catalog of TCR beta chain sequences. TCRdb retrieved this table from immuneACCESS and kept in-frame rearrangements only. Not all clones are present; in checked studies, unresolved V genes account for under half, and no reason is known for the remainder. V and J calls and clone size are copied from that table; D and trimming were computed from the DNA. This sample has over 150,000 clones in its table, and 75% to 95% of those were observed once. More than 2.5% of the sample lies in the top ten. Taken from cysteine to phenylalanine, the CDR3 has 17 residues. Only the CDR3 DNA is retained, 51 bases long and in frame from the first base. Based on the germline V gene, the CDR1 and CDR2 sequences are MDHEN and SYDVKM. The junction shows trimming of 3 bases on V and 7 bases on J, and the gene matches do not reach 15 bases of it.

Concerning this clone itself: Its specific antigen is unknown. No much larger clone is present one base from it, and per-base qualities are unavailable.

Separate from the roughly 700-subject first cohort, the validation cohort of some 130 subjects was the group to which the donors belonged. The specimen sequenced was PBMCs. This clonotype was obtained from a woman aged 18 to 35 in good health and CMV-seropositive. This sequence uses TRBV28 and TRBJ2-5, with 9 middle bases fitting TRBD1. The nucleotides are TGTGCCAGCAGTTTCCCCAAAGGGACAGGGATTCTTGGGACCCAGTACTTC. Translated, this gives CASSFPKGTGILGTQYF.